These 7 T cell receptor beta chains originate from one sample sequenced in a study of response to subunit inactivated influenza vaccine. One entry per CDR3 protein results from TCRdb running MiXCR on the RT-PCR reads. Of 500,000 to 600,000 distinct CDR3 sequences listed, approximately 15% are singletons. The material was CD4+ T cells sorted from PBMCs, obtained around 25 months after vaccination. The receptor set was obtained from a man in his fifties or sixties who received an inactivated influenza vaccine.

This clonotype was counted only a few times. The chain employs TRBV7-9 and TRBJ2-5; D gene unclear. Between the trimmed V and J ends, which lost 3 bases and 1 base, there was a span of 15 bases. The CDR3 consists of 16 residues. Per germline, CDR1 SEHNR and CDR2 FQNEAQ (reference sequence). Written as DNA, the CDR3 is TGTGCCAGCAGCTTGGCTGGGCGGCTCCTCCAAGAGACCCAGTACTTC. The encoded protein is CASSLAGRLLQETQYF.

This clonotype was seen a few times. This chain joins TRBV6-2 or TRBV6-3 and TRBJ2-3; D possibly uses TRBD1 or TRBD2 (5 bases each). In germline, CDR1 is MNHEY, CDR2 SVGEGT. The CDR3 runs 14 residues. With 2 bases removed from V and 2 bases from J, the gap between germline ends came to 8 bases. The CDR3 DNA follows: TGTGCCAGCAGTTACAGGGACGCCACAGATACGCAGTATTTT. Translated, it gives CASSYRDATDTQYF.

This chain links TRBV7-2 with TRBJ2-3; 10 positions agree with TRBD2. This CDR3 region has 16 residues. Germline CDR1 and CDR2: SGHTA and FQGNSA. V was clipped by 3 bases and J by 5 bases; unmatched bases: 8. The CDR3 DNA reads TGTGCCAGCAGCTTCGCCTCTAGCGGGAGTATAGATACGCAGTATTTT. Translating it yields CASSFASSGSIDTQYF.

A few counts support this clonotype. The chain joins TRBV6-2 or TRBV6-3 to TRBJ1-2, with 7 nucleotides matching TRBD1. The CDR3 runs 14 residues. Germline V gene data show CDR1 as MNHEY and CDR2 as SVGEGT. V lost 5 bases, J lost 1 base, and 4 bases stayed unmatched. The CDR3 is CASSPTGINYGYTF. In DNA, the CDR3 is TGTGCCAGCAGTCCGACAGGGATTAACTATGGCTACACCTTC.

This clonotype was recorded a few times. J is TRBJ2-7 and V is TRBV7-2; no clear D gene. Germline-derived CDR1 and CDR2 are SGHTA and FQGNSA. The CDR3 covers 12 residues. V lost 3 bases, J lost 3 bases, and 6 bases lay in between. CDR3 residues: CASSFDNYEQYF. Written as DNA, the CDR3 is TGTGCCAGCAGCTTTGACAACTACGAGCAGTACTTC.

This clonotype appeared a few times. The genes are TRBV28 and TRBJ1-4; no reliable D call. CDR1 MDHEN and CDR2 SYDVKM come from the germline V gene. The CDR3 is 15 residues long. Trimming removed 5 bases at V and 0 bases at J, with 10 bases between. As DNA, the CDR3 is TGTGCCAGCAGTAAAACCGGGACAACTAATGAAAAACTGTTTTTT. It translates to CASSKTGTTNEKLFF.

This clonotype was picked up a small number of times. V and J are TRBV20-1 and TRBJ1-3; 10 nucleotides match TRBD1. Looked up from germline, CDR1 is DFQATT and CDR2 is SNEGSKA (reference sequence). The CDR3 is 16 residues long. The CDR3 spells CSAPGQGTSSGNTIYF. The CDR3 DNA reads as TGCAGCGCCCCGGGACAGGGGACAAGCTCTGGAAACACCATATATTTT.